The 11 T cell receptor beta chains given below trace back to one sample, sequenced in a study of response to subunit inactivated influenza vaccine. In TCRdb, the RT-PCR reads were re-called with MiXCR into one record per CDR3 protein. The data hold around 600,000 distinct CDR3 sequences, with roughly 10% observed a single time. Another study also made use of these data, one on T cells expressing NK-cell markers. That paper states: The TCR beta cDNA came from 5'RACE template switching with UMIs.

Sequences were derived from PBMCs from blood, sampled on the day of vaccination. The receptors were sampled from a man between 50 and 59 years old who received an inactivated influenza vaccine.

A few counts support this clonotype. The chain combines TRBV9 with TRBJ2-2; D is possibly TRBD1 (5 bases). Per germline, CDR1 SGDLS and CDR2 YYNGEE. The V and J ends lost 3 bases and 0 bases respectively, with 6 bases between them. The CDR3 sequence is 14 residues long. CDR3: CASSGQSNTGELFF. CDR3 nucleotides: TGTGCCAGCAGCGGACAGTCGAACACCGGGGAGCTGTTTTTT.

This chain joins TRBV5-1 and TRBJ2-2, with D uncertain. Trimming shortened V by 3 bases and J by 1 base, and 7 bases separated the two germline ends. Looked up from germline, CDR1 is SGHRS and CDR2 is YFSETQ. This CDR3 has 14 amino acids. DNA for the CDR3: TGCGCCAGCAGCTATCAGGAGAACACCGGGGAGCTGTTTTTT. Amino acid sequence: CASSYQENTGELFF.

Regarding this clonotype: At one end the junction does not follow the germline gene, possibly because of a read error. The chain carries TRBV24-1 and TRBJ2-2; 10 bases are shared with TRBD2. Looked up from germline, CDR1 is KGHDR and CDR2 is SFDVKD. The CDR3 consists of 19 residues. The CDR3 spells CAASDLQVLAGDGTGELFF. The DNA of the CDR3 is TGTGCCGCCAGTGATTTGCAAGTCCTAGCGGGAGATGGTACCGGGGAGCTGTTTTTT.

This clonotype came up a few times. The rearrangement joins TRBV7-8 to TRBJ2-5, with 7 nucleotides matching TRBD1. The ends lost 5 bases at V and 2 bases at J; junction bases unmatched: 8. This CDR3 is built from 15 residues. CDR1 and CDR2 (germline): SGHVS, FQNEAQ. The CDR3 spells CASSARQGEQETQYF. The CDR3 region has the DNA TGTGCCAGCAGCGCCCGACAGGGAGAACAAGAGACCCAGTACTTC.

The rearrangement joins TRBV27 to TRBJ2-1, with D perhaps matching TRBD2 (5 bases). Per the germline V gene, CDR1 is MNHEY and CDR2 is SMNVEV (reference sequence). Trimming cost V 3 bases and J 3 bases, with 12 bases left between them. The CDR3 has 15 residues. CDR3 sequence: CASSFSIGSYNEQFF. The DNA for the CDR3 is TGTGCCAGCAGTTTTTCCATAGGGAGCTACAATGAGCAGTTCTTC.

This chain joins TRBV10-3 and TRBJ2-7, with a tentative D call TRBD1 (6 bases). This CDR3 has 16 amino acids. Trimming pared 0 bases from V and 0 bases from J, leaving 12 bases between. Per germline, CDR1 ENHRY and CDR2 SYGVKD. Here the CDR3 DNA reads TGTGCCATCAGTGAGTCAGGGGGACCCAGCTCCTACGAGCAGTACTTC. Its translation: CAISESGGPSSYEQYF.

The chain has TRBV9 and TRBJ2-2; D ambiguous. Germline V gene lookup returns CDR1 SGDLS and CDR2 YYNGEE. V was trimmed by 7 bases and J by 4 bases, leaving 8 bases between them. The CDR3 runs 12 residues. The CDR3 DNA reads as TGTGCCAGCGGTTGGGTCACCGGGGAGCTGTTTTTT. Translated: CASGWVTGELFF.

This clonotype was observed many times. The chain joins TRBV10-3 to TRBJ1-1; D remains unclear. Trimming took 4 bases from V and 0 from J, leaving 9 bases between them. Germline V gene data show CDR1 as ENHRY and CDR2 as SYGVKD. The CDR3 spans 14 residues. CDR3 sequence: CAISGRGMNTEAFF. For the CDR3, the DNA is TGTGCCATCAGTGGGCGAGGGATGAACACTGAAGCTTTCTTT.

This clonotype was observed at least ten times. The V call is TRBV20-1, the J call TRBJ2-1; no definite D call. With 3 bases removed from V and 3 bases from J, the gap between germline ends came to 12 bases. Germline CDR1 is DFQATT and CDR2 is SNEGSKA (reference sequence). This CDR3 contains 14 residues. DNA for the CDR3: TGCAGTGCTAGCAACGGGCCCTTCTACAATGAGCAGTTCTTC. It encodes CSASNGPFYNEQFF.

The chain is built from TRBV10-3 and TRBJ1-4, with 7 bases matching TRBD1. The germline CDR1 and CDR2 sequences are ENHRY and SYGVKD. The V gene end was trimmed by 6 bases and the J gene end by 0 bases; junction bases not matched to a gene: 4. The CDR3 runs 15 residues. In DNA, the CDR3 is TGTGCCATCAGGGGGACAGTTGCAACTAATGAAAAACTGTTTTTT. Translating gives CAIRGTVATNEKLFF.

The chain carries TRBV6-5 and TRBJ2-7; the D call may be TRBD1 or TRBD2 (5 bases each). Germline lookup yields CDR1 MNHEY and CDR2 SVGAGI. The V end lost 2 bases, the J end lost 0 bases, and 17 bases lay between the germline ends. This CDR3 is 17 amino acids long. CDR3 nucleotides: TGTGCCAGCAGTTACAGATGGGGGACGGCTAGCTCCTACGAGCAGTACTTC. This sequence encodes CASSYRWGTASSYEQYF.